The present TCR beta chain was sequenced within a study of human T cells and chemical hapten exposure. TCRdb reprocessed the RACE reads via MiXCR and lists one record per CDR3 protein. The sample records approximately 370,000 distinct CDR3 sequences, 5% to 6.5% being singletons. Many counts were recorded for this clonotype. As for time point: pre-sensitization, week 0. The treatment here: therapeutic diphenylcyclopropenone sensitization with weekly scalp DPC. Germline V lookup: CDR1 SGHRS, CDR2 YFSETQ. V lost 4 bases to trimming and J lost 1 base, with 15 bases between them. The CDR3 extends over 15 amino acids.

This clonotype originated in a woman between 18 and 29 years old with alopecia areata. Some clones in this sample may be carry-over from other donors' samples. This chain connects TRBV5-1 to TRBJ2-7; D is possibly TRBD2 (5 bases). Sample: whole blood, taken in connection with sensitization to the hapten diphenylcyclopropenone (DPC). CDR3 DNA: TGCGCCAGCAGCCCCGGTGGGAGCAGTTCCTACGAGCAGTACTTC. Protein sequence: CASSPGGSSSYEQYF.